This T cell receptor beta chain was captured by sequencing in a study of human T cells and chemical hapten exposure. Each CDR3 protein gets one entry after TCRdb re-called the RACE reads with MiXCR. The sample yields about 350,000 distinct CDR3 sequences, roughly 6% seen once. Germline loops: CDR1 MDHEN, CDR2 SYDVKM. V shed 9 bases and J shed 8 bases, with 23 bases lying between them. The CDR3 is 15 amino acids. Time point of the sample: patch test 2, 6 weeks after DPC sensitization. The treatment denotes: therapeutic diphenylcyclopropenone sensitization with weekly scalp DPC. The sample here was whole blood, taken in connection with sensitization to the hapten diphenylcyclopropenone (DPC). V is TRBV28 and J is TRBJ2-1; weak D call: TRBD1 (6 bases). The clonotype was recovered from a woman younger than 30 with alopecia areata. Some clones in this sample may be carry-over from other donors' samples. The CDR3 protein is CASLRPGAPSHEQFF. CDR3 DNA: TGTGCCAGTTTGCGTCCAGGGGCCCCTTCTCATGAGCAGTTCTTC. The full variable domain, with the rest looked up from reference TRBV28 and TRBJ2-1, is DVKVTQSSRYLVKRTGEKVFLECVQDMDHENMFWYRQDPGLGLRLIYFSYDVKMKEKGDIPEGYSVSREKKERFSLILESASTNQTSMYLCASLRPGAPSHEQFFGPGTRLTVL.